This TCR beta chain was captured by sequencing in a study of radiotherapy plus CTLA-4 blockade in lung cancer (dated by TCRdb to the late 2010s). In terms of the full investigation: Objective responses were observed in 18% of enrolled patients, and disease control was achieved in roughly 29%. Overall study outcomes, separate from this receptor: TCR clones derived from tumors expanded in peripheral blood after treatment with radiotherapy and ipilimumab. The strongest predictors of response, as reported, were early dynamic changes in blood T cell clones along with a rise in serum interferon-beta after radiation.

Worth noting for this clone: No cognate antigen has been identified for it. The input lacks base qualities; no much larger clone sits a single base away.

Libraries were built with the immunoSEQ multiplex PCR assay. TCRdb carries this immuneACCESS record with in-frame sequences only. Its versions omit some clonotypes, under half of them owing to an unresolved V gene in the studies checked, with the rest unexplained. In this sample the table shows fewer than 85,000 clones, approximately 86% of which occur a single time. Roughly 0.95% of the sample belongs to the ten largest clones. From the germline V gene, CDR1 is SGDLS and CDR2 is YYNGEE. The CDR3 spans 13 residues, from the cysteine through the phenylalanine. Only the CDR3 part of the read is kept: 39 bases, read in frame from the first base. Trimming at the junction amounts to 3 bases on V and 4 bases on J, and the germline ends lie 9 bases apart. The study tested focal radiation therapy combined with CTLA-4 blockade (ipilimumab) in patients with chemo-refractory metastatic non-small-cell lung cancer.

The specimen comprised peripheral blood, sampled from a patient treated with radiotherapy plus ipilimumab. Rearrangement joined TRBV9 to TRBJ2-3; there is no confident call for the D gene. The sequence was obtained from a human donor with non-small cell lung cancer who had stable disease on radiotherapy plus ipilimumab. The CDR3 region reads CASSAQPPDTQYF. Read as DNA, the sequence is TGTGCCAGCAGCGCACAGCCCCCAGATACGCAGTATTTT.